The T cell receptor (beta chain) described here comes from a study of patients and donors after allogeneic stem cell transplantation. TCRdb called the RT-PCR reads again in MiXCR, with one record for every CDR3 protein. The repertoire includes about a million distinct CDR3 sequences, around 17% of them detected once, and approximately 5.9% sits in the top ten. The junction had 5 bases not matched to a gene; V was cut back by 8 bases and J by 0 bases. The CDR3 contains 13 residues. The germline CDR1 and CDR2 sequences are DFQATT and SNEGSKA (reference sequence). This clonotype originated in a human donor who was either an allogeneic HSCT recipient or a stem cell or donor lymphocyte infusion donor (not recorded which). It is not recorded whose cells these are; they may come from a transplant donor. The chain links TRBV20-1 to TRBJ2-5, with 8 bases identical to TRBD2. What was sequenced was blood, either unsorted or a sorted T cell fraction (not recorded which). For the CDR3, the DNA is TGCAGTCCCGCGGGGGGCAACCAAGAGACCCAGTACTTC. This gives the protein CSPAGGNQETQYF.